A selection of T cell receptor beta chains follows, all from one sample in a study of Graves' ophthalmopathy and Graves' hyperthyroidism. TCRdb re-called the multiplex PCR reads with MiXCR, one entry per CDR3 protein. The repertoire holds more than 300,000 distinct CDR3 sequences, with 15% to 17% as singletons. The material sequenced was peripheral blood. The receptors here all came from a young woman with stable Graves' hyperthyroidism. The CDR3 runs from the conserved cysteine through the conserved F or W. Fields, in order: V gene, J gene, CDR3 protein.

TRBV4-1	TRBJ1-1	CVSSQQGPVTEAFF
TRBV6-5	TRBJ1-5	CASSYGFGTGGNQPQHF
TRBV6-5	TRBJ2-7	CASSYSPGRSYEQYF
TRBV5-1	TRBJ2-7	CASSWPKGTDYEQYF
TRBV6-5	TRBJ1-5	CASSLDREAQPQHF
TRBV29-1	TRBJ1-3	CSVEDRGLRDGGRGNTIYF
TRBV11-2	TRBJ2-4	CASSLEFPVGAKNIQYF
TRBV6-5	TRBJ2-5	CASSYPPLWTQYF
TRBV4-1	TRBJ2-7	CASSQDPASGGAYEQYF
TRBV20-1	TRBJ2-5	CSARDIRDGVPVETQYF
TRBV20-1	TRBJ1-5	CSARVQGARQPQHF
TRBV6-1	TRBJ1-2	CASRIGLGVGAQGYTF
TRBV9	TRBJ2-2	CASSVAATYTGELFF
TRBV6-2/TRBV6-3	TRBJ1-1	CASSYYRGQAFF
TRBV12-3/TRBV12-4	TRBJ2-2	CASSSGLVGPGELFF
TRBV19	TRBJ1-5	CASSIDLWGGGADQPQHF
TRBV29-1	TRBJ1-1	CSARDRTGATLNTEAFF
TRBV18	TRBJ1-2	CASSSAGGSYGYTF
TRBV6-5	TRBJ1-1	CASRSRGPEAFF
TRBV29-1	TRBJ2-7	CSVETDVVSYEQHF
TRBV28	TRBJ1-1	CVSSLWTEGTEAFF
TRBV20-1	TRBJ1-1	CSARDRGGIIPNTEAFF
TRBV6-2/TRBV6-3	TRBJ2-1	CASSVQDSYNEQFF
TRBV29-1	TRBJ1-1	CSADSGRTFF
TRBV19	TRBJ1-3	CASRQGRVWDTIYF
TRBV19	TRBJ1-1	CASKVGTGGLSEAFF
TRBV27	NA	CASSSRTIFNEQFF
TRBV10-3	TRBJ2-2	CAISEAKRGRTGELFF
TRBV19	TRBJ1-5	CASTRVNQPQHF
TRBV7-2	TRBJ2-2	CASSQDRANTGELFF
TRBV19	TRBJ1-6	CATSDRGRGGYNSPLHF
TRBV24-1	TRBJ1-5	CATRYRGSNQPQHF
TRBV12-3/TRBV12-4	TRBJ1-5	CASSGPGQGYNQPQHF
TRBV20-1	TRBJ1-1	CSARAAGNTEAFF
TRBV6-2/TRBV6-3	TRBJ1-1	CASTSDWNTEAFF
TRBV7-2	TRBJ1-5	CASSLDSQRQPQHF
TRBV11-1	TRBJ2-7	CASSPFHSEGEQYF
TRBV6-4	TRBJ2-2	CASSPWGTSETGELFF
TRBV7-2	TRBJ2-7	CASSLGDTSYEQYF
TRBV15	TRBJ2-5	CATSRYRTSGAQETQYF
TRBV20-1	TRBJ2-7	CSAEDRGSSEQYF
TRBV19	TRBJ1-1	CASSMRGRSFRAFF
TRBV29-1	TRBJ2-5	CSVVGGRFQETQYF
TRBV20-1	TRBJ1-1	CSARKGSEAFF
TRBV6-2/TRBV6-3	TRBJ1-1	CASSYGQIHKMAEAFF
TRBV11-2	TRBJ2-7	CASSLGWDEQYF
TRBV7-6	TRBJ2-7	CASSLGEVTTHEQYF
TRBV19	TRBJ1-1	CASSGGASLRAEAFF
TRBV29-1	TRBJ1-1	CSVRPGDTEAFF
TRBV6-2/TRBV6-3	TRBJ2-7	CASSWIAYEQYF
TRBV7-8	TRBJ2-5	CASSAGEQTQETQYF
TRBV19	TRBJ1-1	CASSIPTGNTEAFF
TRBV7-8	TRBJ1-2	CASSSRQGLSGYTF
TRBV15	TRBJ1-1	CATSRVGDPTEAFF